The clone carrying this T cell receptor (beta chain) was observed many times. Assembly of TCR beta libraries relied on iRepertoire HTBI primers together with Arm-PCR of CDR3 regions. TCRdb reprocessed the multiplex PCR reads with MiXCR, giving one entry per CDR3 protein. The data show more than 350,000 distinct CDR3 sequences, with around 20% seen just once and 13% to 15% held by the top ten. The V gene lost 0 bases and the J gene lost 12 bases, with 9 bases spanning the gap. This CDR3 is 12 amino acids long. The V gene's germline CDR1 is SNHLY and CDR2 FYNNEI. Time point in this sample: persistent/refractory GD, antithyroid drugs over 5 years with positive TRAb. Preparation of the TCR library used RNA extracted from PBMCs. This record comes from a study of regulatory T cells in long-lasting Graves disease.

The receptor was derived from a female donor with Graves disease. The specimen was peripheral blood mononuclear cells (PBMCs), collected when the disease was refractory, from a patient treated with antithyroid drugs. This chain uses TRBV2 with TRBJ1-5; D is unresolved. CDR3: CASSEASQFQHF. CDR3 in DNA: TGTGCCAGCAGTGAAGCGAGCCAGTTCCAGCATTTT.